This T cell receptor beta chain was sequenced during a study of shared clonotypes between healthy human individuals. V gave up 4 bases and J gave up 3 bases, with 19 bases separating them. The CDR3 spans 17 residues. In germline, CDR1 is MDHEN, CDR2 SYDVKM. Every donor was a Caucasian adult from Nashville, Tennessee. In the authors' methods: Owing to the provision of junction-only sequences devoid of quality scores by immunoSEQ, filtering differed. This table comes from immunoSEQ multiplex PCR, and its TCRdb copy is limited to in-frame clones, with some not included. V, J and clone size are those of that table, while D and trimming were read from the DNA. In the table there are roughly 660,000 clones, about 90% of which are singletons.

The sequence derives from a man younger than 30 in good health. Some clones in this sample may be carry-over from other donors' samples. V usage is TRBV28 and J usage is TRBJ2-1; D is unclear. Sequences were obtained from memory CD8+ T cells from PBMCs. Subset given: CD45RO+ cells pooled with CCR7-negative TemRA cells. CDR3 loop: CASSSPPWRNYYNEQFF. As DNA, the CDR3 is TGTGCCAGCAGTTCCCCCCCTTGGCGGAACTACTACAATGAGCAGTTCTTC.